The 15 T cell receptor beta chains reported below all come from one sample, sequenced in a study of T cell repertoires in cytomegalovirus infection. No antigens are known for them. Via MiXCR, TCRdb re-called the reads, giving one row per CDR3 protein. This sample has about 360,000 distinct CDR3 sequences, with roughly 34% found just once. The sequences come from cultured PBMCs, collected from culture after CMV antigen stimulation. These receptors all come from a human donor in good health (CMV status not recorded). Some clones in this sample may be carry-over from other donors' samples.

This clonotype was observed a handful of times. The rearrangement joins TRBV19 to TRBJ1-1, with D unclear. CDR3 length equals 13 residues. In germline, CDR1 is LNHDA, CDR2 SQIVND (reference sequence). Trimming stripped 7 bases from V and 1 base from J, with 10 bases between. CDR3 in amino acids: CASTSGSNTEAFF. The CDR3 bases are TGTGCCAGTACGTCAGGATCGAACACTGAAGCTTTCTTT.

The CDR3 DNA reads as TGTGCCAGCAGGGGACCGGGACAGGGGGCGGTCTATGGCTACACCTTC. Protein: CASRGPGQGAVYGYTF. The chain has TRBV9 and TRBJ1-2, with 12 nucleotides matching TRBD1. This CDR3 is built from 16 residues. Trimming took 5 bases from V and 4 from J; bases not matched to a gene: 9. Germline V CDR1 and CDR2: SGDLS, YYNGEE.

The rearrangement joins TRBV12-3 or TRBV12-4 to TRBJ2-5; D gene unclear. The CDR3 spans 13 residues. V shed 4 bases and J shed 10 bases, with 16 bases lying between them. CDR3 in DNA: TGTGCCAGCAGTTACCAACCCTCAGGAGACCAGTACTTC. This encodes CASSYQPSGDQYF.

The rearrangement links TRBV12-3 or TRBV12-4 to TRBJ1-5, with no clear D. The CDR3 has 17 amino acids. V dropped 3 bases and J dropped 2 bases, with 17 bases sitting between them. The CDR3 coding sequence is TGTGCCAGCAGTTTCCAACATGGTGAGCTTGGCAATCAGCCCCAGCATTTT. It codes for CASSFQHGELGNQPQHF.

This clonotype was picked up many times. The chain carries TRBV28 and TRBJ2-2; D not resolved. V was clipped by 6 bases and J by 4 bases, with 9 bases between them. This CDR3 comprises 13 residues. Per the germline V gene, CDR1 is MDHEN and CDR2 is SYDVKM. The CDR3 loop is CASRGPGTGELFF. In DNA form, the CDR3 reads TGTGCCAGCAGAGGGCCGGGCACCGGGGAGCTGTTTTTT.

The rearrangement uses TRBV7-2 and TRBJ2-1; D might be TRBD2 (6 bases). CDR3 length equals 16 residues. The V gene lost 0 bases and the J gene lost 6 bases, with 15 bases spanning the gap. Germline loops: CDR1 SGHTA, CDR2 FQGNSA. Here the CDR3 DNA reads TGTGCCAGCAGCTTAGCTAGGTCGTCCGGGGGCAATGAGCAGTTCTTC. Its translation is CASSLARSSGGNEQFF.

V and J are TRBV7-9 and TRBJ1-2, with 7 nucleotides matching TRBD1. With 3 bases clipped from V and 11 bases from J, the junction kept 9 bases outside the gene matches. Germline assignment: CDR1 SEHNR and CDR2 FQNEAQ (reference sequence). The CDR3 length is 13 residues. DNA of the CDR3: TGTGCCAGCAGCTTCGGCCAGGGGGGAATGTACACCTTC. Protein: CASSFGQGGMYTF.

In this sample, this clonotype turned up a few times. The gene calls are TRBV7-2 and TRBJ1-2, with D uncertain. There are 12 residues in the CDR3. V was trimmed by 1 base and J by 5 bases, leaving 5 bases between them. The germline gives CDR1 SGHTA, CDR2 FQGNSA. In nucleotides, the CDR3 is TGTGCCAGCAGCTTAGACGGGTATGGCTACACCTTC. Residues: CASSLDGYGYTF.

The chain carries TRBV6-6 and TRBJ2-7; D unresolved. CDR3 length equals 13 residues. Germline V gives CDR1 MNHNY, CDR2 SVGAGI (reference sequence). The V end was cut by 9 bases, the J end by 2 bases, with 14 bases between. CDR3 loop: CASDEHGPYEQYF. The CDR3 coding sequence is TGTGCCAGTGACGAACACGGCCCCTACGAGCAGTACTTC.

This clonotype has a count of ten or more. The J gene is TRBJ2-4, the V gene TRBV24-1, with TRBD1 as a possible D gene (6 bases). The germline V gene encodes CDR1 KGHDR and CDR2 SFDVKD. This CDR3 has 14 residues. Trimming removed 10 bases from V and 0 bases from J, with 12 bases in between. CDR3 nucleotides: TGTGCCACGACAGGCCTACTAGCCAAAAACATTCAGTACTTC. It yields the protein CATTGLLAKNIQYF.

The CDR3 is CASSIRDTANQPQHF. The CDR3, as DNA: TGTGCCAGTAGTATCCGGGACACCGCCAATCAGCCCCAGCATTTT. V is TRBV19 and J is TRBJ1-5; the D gene is possibly TRBD1 (6 bases). The CDR3 runs to 15 residues. Looked up from germline, CDR1 is LNHDA and CDR2 is SQIVND (reference sequence). The ends were cut back, 3 bases at V and 3 bases at J, with 12 bases in the middle. The full variable domain, completed using reference TRBV19 and TRBJ1-5, is DGGITQSPKYLFRKEGQNVTLSCEQNLNHDAMYWYRQDPGQGLRLIYYSQIVNDFQKGDIAEGYSVSREKKESFPLTVTSAQKNPTAFYLCASSIRDTANQPQHFGDGTRLSIL.

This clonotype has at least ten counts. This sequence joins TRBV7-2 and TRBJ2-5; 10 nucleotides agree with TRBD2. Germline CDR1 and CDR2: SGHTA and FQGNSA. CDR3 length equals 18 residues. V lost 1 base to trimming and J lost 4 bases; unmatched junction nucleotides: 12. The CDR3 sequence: CASSLGRSSGSSAETQYF. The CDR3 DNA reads TGTGCCAGCAGCTTAGGGCGGTCTAGCGGGAGTTCGGCAGAGACCCAGTACTTC.

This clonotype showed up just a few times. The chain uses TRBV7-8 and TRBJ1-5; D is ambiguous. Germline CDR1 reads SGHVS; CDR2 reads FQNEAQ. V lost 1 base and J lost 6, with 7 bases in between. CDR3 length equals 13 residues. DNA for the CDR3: TGTGCCAGCAGCTTAGGGGGAGGTCAGCCCCAGCATTTT. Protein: CASSLGGGQPQHF.

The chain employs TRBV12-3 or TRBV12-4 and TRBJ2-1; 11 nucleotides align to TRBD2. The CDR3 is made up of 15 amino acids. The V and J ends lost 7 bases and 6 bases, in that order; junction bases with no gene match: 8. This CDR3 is CASTTTSGIINEQFF. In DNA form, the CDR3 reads TGTGCCAGCACCACGACTAGCGGGATTATCAATGAGCAGTTCTTC.

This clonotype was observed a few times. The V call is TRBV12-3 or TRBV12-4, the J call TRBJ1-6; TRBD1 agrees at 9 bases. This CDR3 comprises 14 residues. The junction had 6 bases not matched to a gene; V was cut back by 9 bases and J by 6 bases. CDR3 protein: CASSGQGVNSPLHF. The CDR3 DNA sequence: TGTGCCAGTTCGGGACAGGGTGTTAATTCACCCCTCCACTTT.